This is a list of T cell receptor beta chains from one sample in a study of OX40 agonist ivuxolimab in advanced cancers. Repertoires were generated with immunoSEQ multiplex PCR, while TCRdb's copy carries only in-frame clones and drops some. The sample contains about 53,000 clones, roughly 80% of which appear only once. Sample: CD4+ or CD8+ T cells sorted from blood, taken in a trial of the OX40 agonist ivuxolimab. The receptor source for this set is an adult with an advanced solid tumor such as melanoma, head and neck, liver or kidney cancer. The CDR3 runs from the conserved cysteine through the conserved F or W. The D gene is left open where the match is weak.

>TRBD1|15|TRBJ2-7|TRBV5-6
CASRRPQGAPYEQYF
>.|15|TRBJ1-2|TRBV6-1
CASSELSLADVRYTF
>.|15|TRBJ1-3|TRBV6-1
CASSEGRRAGNTIYF
>.|14|TRBJ1-4|TRBV19
CASSTRQSNEKLFF
>.|14|TRBJ2-7|TRBV7-9
CASSIRDTLYEQYF
>TRBD2|15|TRBJ2-1|TRBV30
CAWSVLAGGPDEQFF
>.|12|TRBJ2-3|TRBV5-1
CASSFNADTQYF
>TRBD1|19|TRBJ2-7|TRBV4-1
CASSQELGAGTGTSYEQYF
>.|13|TRBJ2-7|TRBV2
CASSRDAYYEQYF
>.|17|TRBJ2-1|TRBV5-1
CASSLASSWRVYNEQFF
>.|13|TRBJ1-1|TRBV5-1
CASRIEQGTEAFF
>.|15|.|TRBV5-1
CASSLDGSNFYEQYF
>.|14|TRBJ2-1|TRBV19
CASSMGDSYNEQFF
>.|14|TRBJ2-1|TRBV19
CASSPSGGTGEQFF
>.|15|TRBJ1-1|TRBV5-1
CASSFGLALNTEAFF
>.|16|TRBJ2-7|TRBV11-3
CASSLSFHTSSYEQYF
>TRBD1|13|TRBJ2-7|TRBV19
CASSRDSTYEQYF
>.|14|TRBJ1-2|TRBV5-4
CASSLQGHDYGYTF
>.|13|TRBJ2-3|TRBV11-3
CASSPRLADTQYF
>.|13|TRBJ2-7|TRBV19
CASSPRGLNEQYF
>.|14|TRBJ1-5|TRBV19
CASSILLGNQPQHF
>.|14|TRBJ1-4|TRBV10-3
CAISESLENEKLFF
>.|15|TRBJ1-4|TRBV7-9
CASSRMSARYSKLFF
>TRBD1|13|TRBJ1-2|TRBV5-5
CASSLVTGLGYTF
>TRBD2|17|TRBJ2-3|TRBV4-2
CASSQESSGGGTDTQYF
>.|14|TRBJ2-3|TRBV30
CAWSRGGSMDTQYF
>TRBD2|14|TRBJ2-7|TRBV7-9
CASSLTSGGYEQYF
>.|16|TRBJ2-2|TRBV7-2
CASSLQGPPGTGELFF
>.|15|TRBJ2-1|TRBV5-4
CASSFQPRSYNEQFF
>.|13|TRBJ1-5|TRBV19
CASSIAQNQPQHF
>.|15|TRBJ1-3|TRBV5-4
CASSLGAYSGNTIYF
>.|14|TRBJ1-1|TRBV6-1
CASSGIRQNTEAFF
>.|12|TRBJ1-1|TRBV13
CASSLGANEAFF